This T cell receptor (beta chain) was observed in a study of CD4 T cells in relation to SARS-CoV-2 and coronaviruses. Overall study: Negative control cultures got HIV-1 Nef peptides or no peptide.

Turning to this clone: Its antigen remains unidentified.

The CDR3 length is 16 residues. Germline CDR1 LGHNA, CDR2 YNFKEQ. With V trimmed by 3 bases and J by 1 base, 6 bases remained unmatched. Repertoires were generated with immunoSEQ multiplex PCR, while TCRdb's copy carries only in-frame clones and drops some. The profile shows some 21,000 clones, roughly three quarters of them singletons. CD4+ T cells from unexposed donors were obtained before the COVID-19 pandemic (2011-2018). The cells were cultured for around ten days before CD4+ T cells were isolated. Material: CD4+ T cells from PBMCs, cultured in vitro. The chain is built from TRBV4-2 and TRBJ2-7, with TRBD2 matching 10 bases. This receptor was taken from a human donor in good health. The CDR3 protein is CASSQASGSESYEQYF. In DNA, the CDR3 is TGTGCCAGCAGCCAGGCTAGCGGGAGCGAATCCTACGAGCAGTACTTC.